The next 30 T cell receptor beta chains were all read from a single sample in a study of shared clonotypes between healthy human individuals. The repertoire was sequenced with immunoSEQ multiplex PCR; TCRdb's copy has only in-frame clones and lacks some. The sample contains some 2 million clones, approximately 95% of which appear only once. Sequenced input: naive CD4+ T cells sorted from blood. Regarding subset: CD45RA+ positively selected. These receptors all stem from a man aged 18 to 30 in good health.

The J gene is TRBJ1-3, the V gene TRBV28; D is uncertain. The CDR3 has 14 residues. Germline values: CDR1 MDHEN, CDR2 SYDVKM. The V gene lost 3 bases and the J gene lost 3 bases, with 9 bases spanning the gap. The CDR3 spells CASSFDGVGNTIYF. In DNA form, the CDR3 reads TGTGCCAGCAGTTTCGACGGGGTTGGAAACACCATATATTTT.

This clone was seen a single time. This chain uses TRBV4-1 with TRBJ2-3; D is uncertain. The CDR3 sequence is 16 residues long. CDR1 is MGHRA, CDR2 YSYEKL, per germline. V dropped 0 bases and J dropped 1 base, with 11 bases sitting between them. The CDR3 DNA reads TGCGCCAGCAGCCAAGATAAGTCTAGGGGCACAGATACGCAGTATTTT. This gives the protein CASSQDKSRGTDTQYF.

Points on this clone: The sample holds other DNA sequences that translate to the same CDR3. CDR3 protein: CASSYGQVNSPLHF. CDR3 nucleotide sequence: TGTGCCAGCAGTTACGGACAGGTTAATTCACCCCTCCACTTT. V and J are TRBV6-6 and TRBJ1-6, with 7 bases lining up with TRBD1. With V trimmed by 2 bases and J by 6 bases, 1 base remained unmatched. Germline CDR1 reads MNHNY; CDR2 reads SVGAGI (reference sequence). The CDR3 is 14 residues long.

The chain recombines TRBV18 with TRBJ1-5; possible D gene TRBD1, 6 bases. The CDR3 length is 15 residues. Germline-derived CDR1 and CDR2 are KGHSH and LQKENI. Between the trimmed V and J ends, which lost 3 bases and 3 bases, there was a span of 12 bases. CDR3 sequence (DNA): TGTGCCAGCTCACCCCAGGACAGTCCCAATCAGCCCCAGCATTTT. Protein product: CASSPQDSPNQPQHF.

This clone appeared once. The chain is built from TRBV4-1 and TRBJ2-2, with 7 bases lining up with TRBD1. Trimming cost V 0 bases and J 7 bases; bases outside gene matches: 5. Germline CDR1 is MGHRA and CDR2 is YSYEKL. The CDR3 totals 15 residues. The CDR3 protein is CASSQDLGGSGELFF. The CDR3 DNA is TGCGCCAGCAGCCAAGATCTAGGGGGCAGCGGGGAGCTGTTTTTT.

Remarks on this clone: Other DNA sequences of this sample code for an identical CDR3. CDR3 sequence (DNA): TGTGCCAGCTCACCACCAGGGGTAACTAATGAAAAACTGTTTTTT. Its protein is CASSPPGVTNEKLFF. The J gene is TRBJ1-4, the V gene TRBV18; tentatively, D is TRBD1 (5 bases). CDR1 and CDR2 from the germline V gene are KGHSH and LQKENI. This CDR3 is built from 15 residues. V gave up 0 bases and J gave up 1 base, with 6 bases separating them.

The CDR3 loop reads CASSIQGLVPTGELFF. The CDR3 bases are TGTGCCAGCAGCATCCAAGGACTAGTTCCCACCGGGGAGCTGTTTTTT. This rearrangement joins TRBV11-2 to TRBJ2-2; 7 bases line up with TRBD2. CDR3 length: 16 amino acids. Trimming at V came to 5 bases and at J to 4 bases, leaving 10 bases not matched to a gene. In germline, CDR1 is SGHAT, CDR2 FQNNGV. The variable domain in full, with the rest retrieved from reference TRBV11-2 and TRBJ2-2, is EAGVAQSPRYKIIEKRQSVAFWCNPISGHATLYWYQQILGQGPKLLIQFQNNGVVDDSQLPKDRFSAERLKGVDSTLKIQPAKLEDSAVYLCASSIQGLVPTGELFFGEGSRLTVL.

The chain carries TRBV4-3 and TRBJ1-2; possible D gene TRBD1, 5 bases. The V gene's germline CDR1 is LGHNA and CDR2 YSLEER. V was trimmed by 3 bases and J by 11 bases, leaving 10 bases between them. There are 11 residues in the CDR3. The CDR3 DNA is TGCGCCAGCAGCCAGGAGACAGTTTACACCTTC. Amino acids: CASSQETVYTF.

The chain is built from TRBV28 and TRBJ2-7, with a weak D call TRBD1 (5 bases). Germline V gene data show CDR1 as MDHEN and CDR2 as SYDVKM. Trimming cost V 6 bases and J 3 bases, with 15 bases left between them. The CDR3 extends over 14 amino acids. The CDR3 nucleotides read TGTGCCAGCAGGGAACAAGGGGTATTCTACGAGCAGTACTTC. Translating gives CASREQGVFYEQYF.

CDR3 in DNA: TGTGCCAGTAGTACATCGACAGGGACTAGAGGCGGCTACACCTTC. Its protein is CASSTSTGTRGGYTF. The chain carries TRBV19 and TRBJ1-2, with 7 bases aligning to TRBD1. J lost 8 bases, V lost 4 bases, and 13 bases had no gene match. The CDR3 sequence is 15 residues long. Germline CDR1 is LNHDA and CDR2 is SQIVND (reference sequence).

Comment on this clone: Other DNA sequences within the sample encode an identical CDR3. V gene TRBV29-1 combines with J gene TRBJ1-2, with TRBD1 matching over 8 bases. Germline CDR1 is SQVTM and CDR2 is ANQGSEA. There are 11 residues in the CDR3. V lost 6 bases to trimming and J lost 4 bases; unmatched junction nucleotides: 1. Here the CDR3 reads CSVQGVYGYTF. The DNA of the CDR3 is TGCAGCGTACAGGGGGTCTATGGCTACACCTTC.

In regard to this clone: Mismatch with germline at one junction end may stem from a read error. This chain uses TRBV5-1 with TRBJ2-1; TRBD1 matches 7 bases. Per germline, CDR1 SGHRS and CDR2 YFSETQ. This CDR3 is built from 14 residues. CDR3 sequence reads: CASSLQGSSNEQFF. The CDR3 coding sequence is TGCGCCAGCAGCCTACAGGGGTCCTCCAATGAGCAGTTCTTC.

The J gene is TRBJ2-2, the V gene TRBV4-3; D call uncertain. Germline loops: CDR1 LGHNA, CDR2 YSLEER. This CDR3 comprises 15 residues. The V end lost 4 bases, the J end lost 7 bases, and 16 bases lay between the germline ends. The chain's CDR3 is CASSPRVGFGGELFF. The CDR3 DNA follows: TGCGCCAGCAGCCCCCGGGTTGGGTTTGGCGGGGAGCTGTTTTTT.

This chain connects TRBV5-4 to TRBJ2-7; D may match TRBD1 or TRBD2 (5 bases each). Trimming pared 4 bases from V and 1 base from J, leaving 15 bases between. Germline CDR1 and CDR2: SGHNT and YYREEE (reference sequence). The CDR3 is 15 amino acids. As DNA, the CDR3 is TGTGCCAGCAGCGCCGGGACGGCGTCTTCCTACGAGCAGTACTTC. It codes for CASSAGTASSYEQYF.

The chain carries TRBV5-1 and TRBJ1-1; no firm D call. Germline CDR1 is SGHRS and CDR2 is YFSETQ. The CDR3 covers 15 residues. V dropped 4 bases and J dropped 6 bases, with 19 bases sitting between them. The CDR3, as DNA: TGCGCCAGCAGCGACGGAGTCGGGGAGGTAGCTGAAGCTTTCTTT. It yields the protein CASSDGVGEVAEAFF.

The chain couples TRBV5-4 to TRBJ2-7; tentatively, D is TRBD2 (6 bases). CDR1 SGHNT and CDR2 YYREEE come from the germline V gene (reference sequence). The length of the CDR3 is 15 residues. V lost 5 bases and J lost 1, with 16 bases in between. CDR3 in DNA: TGTGCCAGCAGTCACAAAGCGGGCAGTTCCTACGAGCAGTACTTC. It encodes CASSHKAGSSYEQYF.

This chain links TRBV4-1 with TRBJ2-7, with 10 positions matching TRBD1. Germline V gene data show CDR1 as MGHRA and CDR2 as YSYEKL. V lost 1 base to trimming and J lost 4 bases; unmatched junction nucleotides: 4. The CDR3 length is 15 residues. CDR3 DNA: TGCGCCAGCAGCCAAGCTCCGGGACAGGGGTACGAGCAGTACTTC. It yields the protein CASSQAPGQGYEQYF.

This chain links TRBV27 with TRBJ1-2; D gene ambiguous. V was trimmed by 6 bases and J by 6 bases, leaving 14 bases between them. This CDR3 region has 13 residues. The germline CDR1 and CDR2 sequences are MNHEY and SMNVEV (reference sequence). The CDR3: CASSPDFTDGYTF. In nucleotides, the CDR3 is TGTGCCAGCAGCCCCGACTTTACGGATGGCTACACCTTC.

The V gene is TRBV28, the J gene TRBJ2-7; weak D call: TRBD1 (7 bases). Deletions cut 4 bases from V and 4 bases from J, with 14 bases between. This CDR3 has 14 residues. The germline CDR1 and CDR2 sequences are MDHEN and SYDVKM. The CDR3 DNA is TGTGCCAGCAGTTCCAAGACAGGGAGGTACGAGCAGTACTTC. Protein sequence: CASSSKTGRYEQYF.

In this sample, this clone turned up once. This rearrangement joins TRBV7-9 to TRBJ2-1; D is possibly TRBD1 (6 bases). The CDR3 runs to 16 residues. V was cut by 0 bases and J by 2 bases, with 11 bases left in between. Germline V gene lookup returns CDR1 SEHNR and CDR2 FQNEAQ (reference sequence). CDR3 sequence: CASSLAGTTTYNEQFF. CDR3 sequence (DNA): TGTGCCAGCAGCTTAGCAGGGACAACGACCTACAATGAGCAGTTCTTC.

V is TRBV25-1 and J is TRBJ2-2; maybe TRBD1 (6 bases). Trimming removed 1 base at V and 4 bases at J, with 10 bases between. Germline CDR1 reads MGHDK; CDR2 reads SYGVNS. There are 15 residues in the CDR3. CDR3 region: CASSEWRRGTGELFF. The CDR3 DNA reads TGTGCCAGCAGTGAATGGCGCAGGGGCACCGGGGAGCTGTTTTTT.

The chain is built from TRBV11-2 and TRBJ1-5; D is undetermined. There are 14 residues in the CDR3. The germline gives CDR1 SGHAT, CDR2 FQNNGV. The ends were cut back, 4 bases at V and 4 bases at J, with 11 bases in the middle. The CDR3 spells CASSYHGRNQPQHF. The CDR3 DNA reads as TGTGCCAGCAGCTACCACGGACGAAATCAGCCCCAGCATTTT. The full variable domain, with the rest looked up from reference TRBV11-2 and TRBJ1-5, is EAGVAQSPRYKIIEKRQSVAFWCNPISGHATLYWYQQILGQGPKLLIQFQNNGVVDDSQLPKDRFSAERLKGVDSTLKIQPAKLEDSAVYLCASSYHGRNQPQHFGDGTRLSIL.

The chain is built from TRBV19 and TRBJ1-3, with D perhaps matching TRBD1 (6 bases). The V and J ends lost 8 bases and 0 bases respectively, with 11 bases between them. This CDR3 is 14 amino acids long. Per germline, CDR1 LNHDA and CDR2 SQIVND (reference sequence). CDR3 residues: CASARTDSGNTIYF. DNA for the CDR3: TGTGCCAGTGCACGGACAGACTCTGGAAACACCATATATTTT.

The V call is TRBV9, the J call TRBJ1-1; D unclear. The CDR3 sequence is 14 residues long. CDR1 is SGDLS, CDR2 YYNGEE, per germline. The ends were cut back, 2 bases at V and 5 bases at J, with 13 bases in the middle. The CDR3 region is CASSVRLEVTEAFF. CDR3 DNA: TGTGCCAGCAGCGTCCGGTTGGAGGTTACTGAAGCTTTCTTT.

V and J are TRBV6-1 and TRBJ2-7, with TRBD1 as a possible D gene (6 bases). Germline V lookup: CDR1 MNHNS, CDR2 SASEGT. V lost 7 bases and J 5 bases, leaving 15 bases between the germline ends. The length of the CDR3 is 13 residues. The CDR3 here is CASIRGNFNEQYF. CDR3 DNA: TGTGCCAGCATTAGGGGGAACTTTAACGAGCAGTACTTC.

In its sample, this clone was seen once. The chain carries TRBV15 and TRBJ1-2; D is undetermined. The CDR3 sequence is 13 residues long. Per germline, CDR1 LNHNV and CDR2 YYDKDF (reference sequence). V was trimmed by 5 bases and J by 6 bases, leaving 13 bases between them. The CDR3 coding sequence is TGTGCCACCAGCCTCATTTCGTCCGATGGCTACACCTTC. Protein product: CATSLISSDGYTF.

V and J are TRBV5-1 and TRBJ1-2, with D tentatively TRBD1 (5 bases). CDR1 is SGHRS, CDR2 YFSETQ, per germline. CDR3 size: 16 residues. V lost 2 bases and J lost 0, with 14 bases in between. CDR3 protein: CASSLGSTAANYGYTF. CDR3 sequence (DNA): TGCGCCAGCAGCTTAGGATCGACAGCTGCTAACTATGGCTACACCTTC.

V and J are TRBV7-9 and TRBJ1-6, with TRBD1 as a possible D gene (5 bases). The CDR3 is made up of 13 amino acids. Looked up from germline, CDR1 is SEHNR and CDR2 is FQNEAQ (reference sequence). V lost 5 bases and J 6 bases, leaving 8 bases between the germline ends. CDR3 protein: CASSPGGNSPLHF. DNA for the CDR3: TGTGCCAGCAGCCCCGGGGGTAATTCACCCCTCCACTTT.

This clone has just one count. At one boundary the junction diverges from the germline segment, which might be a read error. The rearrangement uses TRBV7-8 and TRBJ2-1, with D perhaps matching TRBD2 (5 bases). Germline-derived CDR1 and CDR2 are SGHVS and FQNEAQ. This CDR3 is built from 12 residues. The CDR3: CASSLGGRGLVF. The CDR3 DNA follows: TGTGCCAGCAGCTTAGGAGGAAGAGGGCTGGTCTTC.

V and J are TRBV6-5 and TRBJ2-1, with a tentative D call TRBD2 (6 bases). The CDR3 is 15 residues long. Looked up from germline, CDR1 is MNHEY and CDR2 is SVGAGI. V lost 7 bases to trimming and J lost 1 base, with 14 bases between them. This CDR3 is CASMWQEGSYNEQFF. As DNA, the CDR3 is TGTGCCAGCATGTGGCAGGAGGGTTCCTACAATGAGCAGTTCTTC.